This TCR beta chain stems from a study of regulatory T cells in long-lasting Graves disease. The study's findings and limits: Gene preferences differed: TRBV28, TRBJ1-2, TRBJ2-5 in persistent cases.

Germline CDR1 is MDHEN and CDR2 is SYDVKM. The CDR3 has 16 residues. Between the trimmed V and J ends, which lost 3 bases and 1 base, there was a span of 16 bases. Documented time point: newly diagnosed GD, antithyroid drugs for less than 3 months. After RNA was extracted from PBMCs, the TCR library was made from it. In each case, Graves' disease was diagnosed per American Thyroid Association guidelines. Roughly 9.9-milliliter peripheral blood samples went into EDTA tubes. Ten or more counts support this clonotype. The target antigen is unknown. Through Arm-PCR of CDR3 regions and iRepertoire HTBI primers, TCR beta libraries were built. One entry per CDR3 protein results from TCRdb running MiXCR on the multiplex PCR reads. The table includes about 420,000 distinct CDR3 sequences, around 17% detected once. This same sample was also part of a study on T cells in Graves' hyperthyroidism and ophthalmopathy. That paper adds: Before onset, by a median of around 6.1 months, the model predicted ophthalmopathy.

The specimen was peripheral blood mononuclear cells (PBMCs), collected at new diagnosis, from a patient treated with antithyroid drugs. This rearrangement joins TRBV28 to TRBJ2-7; TRBD1 might be the D (6 bases). This clonotype originated in a woman younger than 35 with Graves disease. CDR3 bases: TGTGCCAGCAGTTTTAAGAGGACAGTGACATCCTACGAGCAGTACTTC. Translating gives CASSFKRTVTSYEQYF.